This TCR beta chain was documented in a study of OX40 agonist ivuxolimab in advanced cancers. For the study at large: Dose-escalation patients suffered from hepatocellular carcinoma, melanoma, renal cell or head and neck cancer. Therapy given before enrollment (anti-PD-1, anti-PD-L1 or anti-CTLA-4) was allowed, and 35% to 45% had some.

Assay used: immunoSEQ multiplex PCR; TCRdb lists only in-frame clones, some missing. The table has fewer than 95,000 clones, around 90% seen once. This CDR3 region has 14 residues. The germline V gene encodes CDR1 SGHTA and CDR2 FQGNSA. V was trimmed by 1 base and J by 3 bases, leaving 10 bases between them. This specimen was CD4+ or CD8+ T cells sorted from blood, taken in a trial of the OX40 agonist ivuxolimab. The chain combines TRBV7-2 with TRBJ2-7, with D unclear. The origin of this receptor is an adult with an advanced solid tumor such as melanoma, head and neck, liver or kidney cancer. DNA of the CDR3: TGTGCCAGCAGCTTAGAGGTGTACCTCTACGAGCAGTACTTC. Translated: CASSLEVYLYEQYF.